The present TCR beta chain was sequenced within a study of blood T cell repertoires in COVID-19. Overall study: Samples of COVID-19 (acute and convalescent) were obtained from the United States, Italy and Spain.

The protocol was immunoSEQ multiplex PCR, while the TCRdb copy is restricted to in-frame clones and leaves out a portion. Found here are tens of thousands of clones, around 67% of them singletons; the top ten hold less than 5%. Germline V CDR1 and CDR2: SGHTA, FQGNSA. Trimming removed 0 bases from V and 6 bases from J, with 14 bases in between. This CDR3 is 15 amino acids long. This TCR derives from a man aged 70-80 years with COVID-19, enrolled during active disease. The genes are TRBV7-2 and TRBJ1-1, with D hard to call. Sequencing was done on a sample of peripheral blood. The CDR3 sequence is CASSLAVVVSPEAFF. CDR3 coding DNA: TGTGCCAGCAGCTTAGCGGTGGTGGTGAGCCCTGAAGCTTTCTTT.